Included here is one TCR beta chain sequence, with context. Its antigen remains unknown. This entry comes from a study of cytomegalovirus exposure and HLA in healthy donors. Study summary: Among the roughly 400 donors who were genotyped, 70% to 90% fell in the genetic ancestry cluster that is associated with self-reported Caucasian donors. Study outcomes and limitations: Because they were indistinguishable, some V segments, including TRBV6-2 and TRBV6-3, were excluded. A list of approximately 150 TCR beta chains associated with cytomegalovirus was given. In a later analysis, TCR beta V- and J-gene trimming was associated with a missense DCLRE1C variant.

The germline CDR1 and CDR2 sequences are MNHEY and SVGAGI. This CDR3 is 14 amino acids long. With 6 bases removed from V and 8 bases from J, the gap between germline ends came to 19 bases. Primers for the PCR totalled 60 Vbeta and 13 Jbeta. Produced via immunoSEQ multiplex PCR; TCRdb's table is partial and in-frame only. Seen here are around 150,000 clones, about 76% observed once, and the top ten hold about 3.7%. V and J are TRBV6-5 and TRBJ1-1; the D is unclear. This TCR was recovered from a human donor in good health. The sequenced material came from PBMCs. CDR3 bases: TGTGCCAGCAGCCGACTTCACACCCGGGTCGAAGCTTTCTTT. Encoded protein: CASSRLHTRVEAFF.